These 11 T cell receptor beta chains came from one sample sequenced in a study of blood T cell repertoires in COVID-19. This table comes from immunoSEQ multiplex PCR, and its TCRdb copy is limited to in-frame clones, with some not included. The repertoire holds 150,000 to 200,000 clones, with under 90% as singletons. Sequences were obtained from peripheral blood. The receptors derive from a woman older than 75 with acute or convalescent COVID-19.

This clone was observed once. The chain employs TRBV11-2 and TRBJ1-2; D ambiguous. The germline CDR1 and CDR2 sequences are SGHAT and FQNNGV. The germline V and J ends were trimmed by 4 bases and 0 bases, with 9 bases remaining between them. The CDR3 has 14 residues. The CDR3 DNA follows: TGTGCCAGCAGCTCCCGGTCGGCTAACTATGGCTACACCTTC. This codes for CASSSRSANYGYTF.

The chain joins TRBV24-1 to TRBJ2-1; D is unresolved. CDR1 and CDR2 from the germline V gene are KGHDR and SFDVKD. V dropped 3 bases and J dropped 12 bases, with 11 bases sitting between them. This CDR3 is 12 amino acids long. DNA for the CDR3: TGTGCCACCAGTGATGAGCAGGCTCTGCAGTTCTTC. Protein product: CATSDEQALQFF.

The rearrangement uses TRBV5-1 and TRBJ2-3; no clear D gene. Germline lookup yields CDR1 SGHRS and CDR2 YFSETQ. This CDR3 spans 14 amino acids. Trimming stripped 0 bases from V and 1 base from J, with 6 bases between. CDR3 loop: CASSLDYGTDTQYF. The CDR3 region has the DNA TGCGCCAGCAGCTTGGATTATGGCACAGATACGCAGTATTTT.

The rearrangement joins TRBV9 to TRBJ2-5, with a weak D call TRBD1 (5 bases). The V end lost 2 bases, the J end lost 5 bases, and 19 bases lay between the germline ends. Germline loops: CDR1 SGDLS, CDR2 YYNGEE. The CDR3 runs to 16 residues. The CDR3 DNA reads TGTGCCAGCAGCGTCAGGGTGGGGTCGGCTTGGGAGACCCAGTACTTC. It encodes CASSVRVGSAWETQYF.

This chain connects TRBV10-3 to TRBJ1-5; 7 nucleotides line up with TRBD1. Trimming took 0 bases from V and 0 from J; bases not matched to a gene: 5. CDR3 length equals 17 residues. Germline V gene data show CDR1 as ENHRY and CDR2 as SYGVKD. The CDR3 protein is CAISESQDRTSNQPQHF. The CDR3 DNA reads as TGTGCCATCAGTGAGTCACAGGACAGGACTAGCAATCAGCCCCAGCATTTT.

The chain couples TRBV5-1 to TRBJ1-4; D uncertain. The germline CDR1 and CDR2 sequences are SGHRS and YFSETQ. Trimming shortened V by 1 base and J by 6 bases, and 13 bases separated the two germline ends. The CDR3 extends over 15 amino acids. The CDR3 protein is CASSLSGRRDEKLFF. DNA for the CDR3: TGCGCCAGCAGCTTGTCTGGCAGGAGGGATGAAAAACTGTTTTTT.

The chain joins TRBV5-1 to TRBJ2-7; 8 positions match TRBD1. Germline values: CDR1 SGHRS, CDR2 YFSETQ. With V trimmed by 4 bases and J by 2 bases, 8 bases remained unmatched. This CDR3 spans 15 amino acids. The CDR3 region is CASSLGQGMTYEQYF. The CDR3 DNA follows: TGCGCCAGCAGCCTAGGACAGGGAATGACCTACGAGCAGTACTTC.

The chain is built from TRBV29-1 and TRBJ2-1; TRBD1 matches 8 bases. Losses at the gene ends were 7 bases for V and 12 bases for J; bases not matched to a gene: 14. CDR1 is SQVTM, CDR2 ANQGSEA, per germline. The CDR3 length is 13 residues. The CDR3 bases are TGCAGCGCGAGGCCAACAGGGGGTGAAGGGCAGTTCTTC. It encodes CSARPTGGEGQFF.

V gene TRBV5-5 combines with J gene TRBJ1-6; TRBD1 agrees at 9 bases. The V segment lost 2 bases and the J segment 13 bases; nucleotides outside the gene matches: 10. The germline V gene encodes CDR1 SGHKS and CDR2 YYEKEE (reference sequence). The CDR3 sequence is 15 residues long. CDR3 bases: TGTGCCAGCAGCTTATTTGACAGGGGGTCTTCGCCCCTCCACTTT. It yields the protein CASSLFDRGSSPLHF.

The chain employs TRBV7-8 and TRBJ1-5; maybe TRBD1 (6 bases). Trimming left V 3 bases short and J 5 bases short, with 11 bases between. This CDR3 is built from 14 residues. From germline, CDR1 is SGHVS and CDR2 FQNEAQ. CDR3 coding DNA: TGTGCCAGCAGCTTCCCGGGACAAGATCAGCCCCAGCATTTT. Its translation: CASSFPGQDQPQHF.

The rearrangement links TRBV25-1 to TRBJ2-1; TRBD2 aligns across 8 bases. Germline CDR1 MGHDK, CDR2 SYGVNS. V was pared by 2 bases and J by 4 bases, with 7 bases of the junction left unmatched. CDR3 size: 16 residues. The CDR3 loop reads CASSEVAGGYYNEQFF. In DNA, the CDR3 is TGTGCCAGCAGTGAAGTTGCGGGAGGCTATTACAATGAGCAGTTCTTC. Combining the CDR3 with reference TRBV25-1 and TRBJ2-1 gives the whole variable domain EADIYQTPRYLVIGTGKKITLECSQTMGHDKMYWYQQDPGMELHLIHYSYGVNSTEKGDLSSESTVSRIRTEHFPLTLESARPSHTSQYLCASSEVAGGYYNEQFFGPGTRLTVL.